This T cell receptor (beta chain) was recorded in a study of blood T cell repertoires in COVID-19. Overall study: COVID-19 samples collected from the United States, Italy and Spain covered acute and convalescent phases.

Trimming cost V 3 bases and J 5 bases, with 23 bases left between them. Germline V lookup: CDR1 LNHDA, CDR2 SQIVND (reference sequence). This CDR3 contains 18 residues. TCRdb's copy holds only in-frame clones and misses some; the assay was immunoSEQ multiplex PCR. This sample has about 300,000 clones, with 86% found just once. Sequencing input: peripheral blood. The TCR sequence derives from a woman in her 50s with acute or convalescent COVID-19. The rearrangement uses TRBV19 and TRBJ1-5, with a weak D call TRBD1 (5 bases). The CDR3 sequence is CASSIGAGRLGFYQPQHF. The CDR3 bases are TGTGCCAGTAGTATCGGGGCAGGTCGACTAGGTTTCTATCAGCCCCAGCATTTT.